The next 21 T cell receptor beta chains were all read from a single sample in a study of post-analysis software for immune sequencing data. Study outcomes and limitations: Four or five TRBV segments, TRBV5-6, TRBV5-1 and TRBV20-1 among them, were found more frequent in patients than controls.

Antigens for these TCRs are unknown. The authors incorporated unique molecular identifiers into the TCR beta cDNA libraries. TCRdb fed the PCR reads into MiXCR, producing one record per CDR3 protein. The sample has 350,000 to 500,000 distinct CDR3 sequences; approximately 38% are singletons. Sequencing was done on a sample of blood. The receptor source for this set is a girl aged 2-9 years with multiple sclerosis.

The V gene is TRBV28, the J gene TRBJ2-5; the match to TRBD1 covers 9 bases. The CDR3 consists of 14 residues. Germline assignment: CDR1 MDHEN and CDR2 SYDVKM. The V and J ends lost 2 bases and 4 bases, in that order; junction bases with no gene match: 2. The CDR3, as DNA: TGTGCCAGCAGTTTAAAGGACAGGGGAGAGACCCAGTACTTC. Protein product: CASSLKDRGETQYF. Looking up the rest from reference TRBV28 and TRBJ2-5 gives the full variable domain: DVKVTQSSRYLVKRTGEKVFLECVQDMDHENMFWYRQDPGLGLRLIYFSYDVKMKEKGDIPEGYSVSREKKERFSLILESASTNQTSMYLCASSLKDRGETQYFGPGTRLLVL.

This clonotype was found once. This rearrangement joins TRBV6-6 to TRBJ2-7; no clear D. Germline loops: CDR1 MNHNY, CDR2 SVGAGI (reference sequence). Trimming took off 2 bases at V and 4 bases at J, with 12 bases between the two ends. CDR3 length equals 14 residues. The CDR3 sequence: CASSYGSQDYEQYF. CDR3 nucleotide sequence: TGTGCCAGCAGTTACGGTTCCCAAGATTACGAGCAGTACTTC.

CDR3 in DNA: TGTGCCAGCAGTTACTCGAACCGACCGATGAATTCACCCCTCCACTTT. It translates to CASSYSNRPMNSPLHF. The rearrangement joins TRBV6-5 to TRBJ1-6; D gene ambiguous. The CDR3 contains 16 residues. Trimming pared 0 bases from V and 7 bases from J, leaving 13 bases between. Per the germline V gene, CDR1 is MNHEY and CDR2 is SVGAGI.

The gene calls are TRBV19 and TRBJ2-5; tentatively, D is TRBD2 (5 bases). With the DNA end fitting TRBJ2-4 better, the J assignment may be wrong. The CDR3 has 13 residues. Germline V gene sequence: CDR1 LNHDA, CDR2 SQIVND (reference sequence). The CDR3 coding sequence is TGTGCCAGTAGTATAGAGGAAGGAGGCATTCAGTACTTC. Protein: CASSIEEGGIQYF.

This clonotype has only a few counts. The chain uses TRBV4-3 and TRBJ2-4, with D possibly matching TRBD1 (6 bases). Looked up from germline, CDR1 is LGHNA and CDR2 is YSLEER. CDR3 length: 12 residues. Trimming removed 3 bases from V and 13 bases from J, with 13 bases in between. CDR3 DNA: TGCGCCAGCAGCCAGGTAGGGGGAGAGCAGTACTTC. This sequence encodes CASSQVGGEQYF.

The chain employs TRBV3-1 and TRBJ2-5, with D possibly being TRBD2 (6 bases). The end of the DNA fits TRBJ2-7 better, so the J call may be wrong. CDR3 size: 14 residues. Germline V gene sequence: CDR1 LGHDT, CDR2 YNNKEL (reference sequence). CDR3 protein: CASSQAGVYYEQYF. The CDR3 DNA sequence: TGTGCCAGCAGCCAAGCGGGAGTTTACTACGAGCAGTACTTC.

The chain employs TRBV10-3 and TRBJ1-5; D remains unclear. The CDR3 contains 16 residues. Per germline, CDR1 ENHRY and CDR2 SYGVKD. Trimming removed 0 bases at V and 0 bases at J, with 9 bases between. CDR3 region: CAISESRSYSNQPQHF. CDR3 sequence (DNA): TGTGCCATCAGTGAGTCTCGGAGCTATAGCAATCAGCCCCAGCATTTT.

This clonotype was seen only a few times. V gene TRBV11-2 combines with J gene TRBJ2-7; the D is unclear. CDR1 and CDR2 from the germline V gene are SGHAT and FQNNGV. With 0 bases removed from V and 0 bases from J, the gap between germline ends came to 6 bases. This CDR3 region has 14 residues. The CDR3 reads CASSLEKFSYEQYF. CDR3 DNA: TGTGCCAGCAGCTTAGAAAAGTTCTCCTACGAGCAGTACTTC.

CDR3 sequence reads: CASSLEGVNTEAFF. CDR3 coding DNA: TGCGCCAGCAGCTTGGAGGGGGTGAACACTGAAGCTTTCTTT. The J gene is TRBJ1-1, the V gene TRBV5-1, with D possibly matching TRBD1 (6 bases). The CDR3 is 14 residues long. The V gene's germline CDR1 is SGHRS and CDR2 YFSETQ. The V end lost 0 bases, the J end lost 0 bases, and 6 bases lay between the germline ends.

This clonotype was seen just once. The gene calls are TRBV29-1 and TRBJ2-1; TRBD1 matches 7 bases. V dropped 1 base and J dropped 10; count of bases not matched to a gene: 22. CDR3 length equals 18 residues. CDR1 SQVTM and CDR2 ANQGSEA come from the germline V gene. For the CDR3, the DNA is TGCAGCGTTGAAGCCCTCGGACAGGACCAAGCGAGCTCCTACGAGCAGTTCTTC. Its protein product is CSVEALGQDQASSYEQFF.

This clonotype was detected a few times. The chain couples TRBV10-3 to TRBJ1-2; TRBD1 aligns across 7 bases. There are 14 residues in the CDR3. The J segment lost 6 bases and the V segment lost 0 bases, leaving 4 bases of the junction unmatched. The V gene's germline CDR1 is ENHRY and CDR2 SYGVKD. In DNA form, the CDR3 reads TGTGCCATCAGTGAGTCGGCAGGGGGGAATGGCTACACCTTC. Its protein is CAISESAGGNGYTF.

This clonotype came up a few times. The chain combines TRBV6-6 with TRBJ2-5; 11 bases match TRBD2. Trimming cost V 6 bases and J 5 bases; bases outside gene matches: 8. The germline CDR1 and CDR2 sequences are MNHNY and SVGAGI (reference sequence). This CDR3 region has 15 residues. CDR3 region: CASSGTSGRRETQYF. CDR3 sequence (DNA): TGTGCCAGCAGCGGGACTAGCGGAAGGAGGGAGACCCAGTACTTC.

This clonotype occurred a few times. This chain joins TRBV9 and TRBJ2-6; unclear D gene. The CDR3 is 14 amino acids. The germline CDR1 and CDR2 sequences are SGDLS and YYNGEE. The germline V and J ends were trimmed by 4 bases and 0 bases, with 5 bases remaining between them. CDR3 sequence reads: CASSPHSGANVLTF. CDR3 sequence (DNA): TGTGCCAGCAGCCCTCACTCTGGGGCCAACGTCCTGACTTTC.

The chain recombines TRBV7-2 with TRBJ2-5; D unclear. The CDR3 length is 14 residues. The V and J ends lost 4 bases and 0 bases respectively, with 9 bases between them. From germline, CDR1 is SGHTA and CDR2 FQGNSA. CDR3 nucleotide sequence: TGTGCCAGCAGCTCTACGACATACCAAGAGACCCAGTACTTC. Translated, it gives CASSSTTYQETQYF.

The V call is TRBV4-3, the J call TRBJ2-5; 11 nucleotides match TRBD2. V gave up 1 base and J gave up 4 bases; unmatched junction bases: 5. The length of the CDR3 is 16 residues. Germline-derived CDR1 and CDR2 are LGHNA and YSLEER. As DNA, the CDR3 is TGCGCCAGCAGCCAAGTCACTAGCGGGAGCCGAGAGACCCAGTACTTC. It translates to CASSQVTSGSRETQYF.

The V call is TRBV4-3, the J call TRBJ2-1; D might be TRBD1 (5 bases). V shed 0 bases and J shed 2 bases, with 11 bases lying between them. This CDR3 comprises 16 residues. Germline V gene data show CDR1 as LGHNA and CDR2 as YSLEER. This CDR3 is CASSQDQVGAYNEQFF. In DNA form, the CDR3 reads TGCGCCAGCAGCCAAGATCAGGTAGGGGCCTACAATGAGCAGTTCTTC.

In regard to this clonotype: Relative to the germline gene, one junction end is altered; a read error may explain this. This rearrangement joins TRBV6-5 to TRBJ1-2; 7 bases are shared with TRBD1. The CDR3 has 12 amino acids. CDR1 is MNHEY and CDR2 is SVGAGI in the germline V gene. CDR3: CASSTGVYGHTF. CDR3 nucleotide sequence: TGTGCCAGCAGTACAGGGGTTTATGGCCACACCTTC.

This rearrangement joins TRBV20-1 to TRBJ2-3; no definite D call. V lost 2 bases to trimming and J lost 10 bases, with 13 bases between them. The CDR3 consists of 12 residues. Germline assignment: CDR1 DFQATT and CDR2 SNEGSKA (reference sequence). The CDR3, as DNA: TGCAGTGCTAGAAAGATCAGCGTACCGCAGTATTTT. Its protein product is CSARKISVPQYF.

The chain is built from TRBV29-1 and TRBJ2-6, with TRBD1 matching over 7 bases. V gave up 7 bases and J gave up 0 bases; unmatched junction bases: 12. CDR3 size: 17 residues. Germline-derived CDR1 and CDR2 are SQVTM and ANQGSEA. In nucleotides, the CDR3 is TGCAGCGCCGTTCTGACAGGGTATATCTCTGGGGCCAACGTCCTGACTTTC. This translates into CSAVLTGYISGANVLTF.

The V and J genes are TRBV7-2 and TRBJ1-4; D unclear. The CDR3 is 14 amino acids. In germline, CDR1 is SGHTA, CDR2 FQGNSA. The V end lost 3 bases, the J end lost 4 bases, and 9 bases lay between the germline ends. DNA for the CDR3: TGTGCCAGCAGCTTTGCCGGGGTTAATGAAAAACTGTTTTTT. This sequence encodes CASSFAGVNEKLFF.

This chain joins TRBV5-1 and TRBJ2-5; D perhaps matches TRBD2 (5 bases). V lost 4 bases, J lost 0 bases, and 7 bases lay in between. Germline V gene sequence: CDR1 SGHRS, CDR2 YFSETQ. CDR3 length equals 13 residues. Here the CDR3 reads CASSPDYQETQYF. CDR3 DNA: TGCGCCAGCAGCCCGGACTACCAAGAGACCCAGTACTTC.